The 20 T cell receptor beta chains listed next were all sequenced from one sample in a study of OX40 agonist ivuxolimab in advanced cancers. Profiling relied on immunoSEQ multiplex PCR, and the TCRdb table lists in-frame clones only, not all of them. The data show 100,000 to 150,000 clones, roughly 93% seen once. Material: CD4+ or CD8+ T cells sorted from blood, obtained in a trial of the OX40 agonist ivuxolimab. The receptors shown here come from an adult with an advanced solid tumor such as melanoma, head and neck, liver or kidney cancer.

V and J are TRBV28 and TRBJ1-1; 7 bases match TRBD1. The CDR3 runs 14 residues. Trimming cost V 7 bases and J 0 bases; bases outside gene matches: 5. The germline CDR1 and CDR2 sequences are MDHEN and SYDVKM. In DNA, the CDR3 is TGTGCCAGCAAACCACAGGGGCTGAACACTGAAGCTTTCTTT. Residues: CASKPQGLNTEAFF.

The rearrangement links TRBV6-6 to TRBJ1-2; 7 bases line up with TRBD1. Germline V gene lookup returns CDR1 MNHNY and CDR2 SVGAGI (reference sequence). The CDR3 is 14 residues long. With 6 bases clipped from V and 3 bases from J, the junction kept 7 bases outside the gene matches. CDR3: CASSPGQDHYGYTF. The CDR3 nucleotides are TGTGCCAGCAGCCCCGGACAGGATCACTATGGCTACACCTTC.

This clone was observed once. The V gene is TRBV4-2, the J gene TRBJ1-4; TRBD1 agrees at 7 bases. The CDR3 is made up of 14 amino acids. J lost 7 bases, V lost 3 bases, and 5 bases had no gene match. The germline CDR1 and CDR2 sequences are LGHNA and YNFKEQ. CDR3 nucleotides: TGTGCCAGCAGCCAGAGGGACAGCCGTGAAAAACTGTTTTTT. Encoded protein: CASSQRDSREKLFF.

This sequence joins TRBV4-1 and TRBJ2-7; no definite D call. Trimming took 1 base from V and 2 from J, leaving 3 bases between them. CDR1 MGHRA and CDR2 YSYEKL come from the germline V gene. The CDR3 runs to 12 residues. The chain's CDR3 is CASSQGPYEQYF. The CDR3 DNA is TGCGCCAGCAGCCAAGGGCCCTACGAGCAGTACTTC.

For this clone: Other DNA sequences in the same sample also yield this CDR3. The chain joins TRBV28 to TRBJ2-7; D is ambiguous. Germline V CDR1 and CDR2: MDHEN, SYDVKM. The CDR3 has 12 residues. With 4 bases removed from V and 2 bases from J, the gap between germline ends came to 6 bases. CDR3 nucleotides: TGTGCCAGCAGTTCCCCCCCCTACGAGCAGTACTTC. Amino acid sequence: CASSSPPYEQYF.

This clone was counted a few times. This rearrangement joins TRBV13 to TRBJ2-7; D is unclear. Germline V gene data show CDR1 as PRHDT and CDR2 as FYEKMQ (reference sequence). The CDR3 length is 13 residues. Trimming removed 3 bases at V and 3 bases at J, with 9 bases between. The CDR3 bases are TGTGCCAGCAGCTTCCAACCACGCTACGAGCAGTACTTC. Encoded protein: CASSFQPRYEQYF.

This chain connects TRBV7-2 to TRBJ1-3; D is uncertain. This CDR3 is 15 amino acids long. The germline V and J ends were trimmed by 0 bases and 4 bases, with 10 bases remaining between them. Germline CDR1 reads SGHTA; CDR2 reads FQGNSA. The CDR3 is CASSLAGGGGNTIYF. CDR3 bases: TGTGCCAGCAGCTTAGCGGGAGGCGGAGGAAACACCATATATTTT. Full variable domain (rest looked up from reference TRBV7-2 and TRBJ1-3): GAGVSQSPSNKVTEKGKDVELRCDPISGHTALYWYRQSLGQGLEFLIYFQGNSAPDKSGLPSDRFSAERTGGSVSTLTIQRTQQEDSAVYLCASSLAGGGGNTIYFGEGSWLTVV.

The chain joins TRBV6-1 to TRBJ1-1, with 7 positions matching TRBD1. With V trimmed by 6 bases and J by 0 bases, 7 bases remained unmatched. The germline gives CDR1 MNHNS, CDR2 SASEGT. This CDR3 is built from 15 residues. CDR3 DNA sequence: TGTGCCAGCAGCCTCCCGGGACAGATGAACACTGAAGCTTTCTTT. Amino acid sequence: CASSLPGQMNTEAFF.

The gene calls are TRBV18 and TRBJ1-2; D is uncertain. V lost 3 bases and J 4 bases, leaving 9 bases between the germline ends. CDR3 length: 13 amino acids. Germline CDR1 is KGHSH and CDR2 is LQKENI. The CDR3 nucleotides read TGTGCCAGCTCACCCGCAGATGGCTATGGCTACACCTTC. Translation: CASSPADGYGYTF.

This chain links TRBV10-3 with TRBJ2-7; TRBD2 might be the D (5 bases). CDR3 length: 14 residues. Trimming stripped 4 bases from V and 0 bases from J, with 10 bases between. Germline V gene sequence: CDR1 ENHRY, CDR2 SYGVKD. In DNA, the CDR3 is TGTGCCATCAGTGTAGCGCCGGACTCCTACGAGCAGTACTTC. Amino acids: CAISVAPDSYEQYF.

The rearrangement uses TRBV6-6 and TRBJ2-7, with TRBD2 as a possible D gene (6 bases). The CDR3 runs 14 residues. The V gene lost 6 bases and the J gene lost 2 bases, with 14 bases spanning the gap. CDR1 and CDR2 from the germline V gene are MNHNY and SVGAGI (reference sequence). CDR3 sequence: CASREEGPTYEQYF. CDR3 sequence (DNA): TGTGCCAGCAGGGAGGAGGGGCCAACCTACGAGCAGTACTTC.

V and J are TRBV27 and TRBJ2-1; 11 nucleotides match TRBD1. This CDR3 has 21 residues. The trim removed 6 bases at V and 0 bases at J, leaving 19 bases unmatched. The germline V gene has CDR1 MNHEY and CDR2 SMNVEV (reference sequence). As DNA, the CDR3 is TGTGCCAGCAGCCCGCGGAGCACCGGGACAGGGGGGCGAAGCTCCTACAATGAGCAGTTCTTC. It is translated as CASSPRSTGTGGRSSYNEQFF.

The J gene is TRBJ2-5, the V gene TRBV7-6; D unclear. Trimming left V 5 bases short and J 2 bases short, with 0 bases between. Germline lookup yields CDR1 SGHVS and CDR2 FNYEAQ. The CDR3 spans 10 residues. The CDR3: CASSQETQYF. CDR3 bases: TGTGCCAGCAGCCAAGAGACCCAGTACTTC.

V is TRBV10-1 and J is TRBJ2-7, with 7 bases lining up with TRBD1. The CDR3 is 14 amino acids. The germline V gene has CDR1 WNHNN and CDR2 SYGVQD (reference sequence). The junction had 4 bases not matched to a gene; V was cut back by 2 bases and J by 3 bases. CDR3 region: CASSEGGQIYEQYF. The CDR3, as DNA: TGCGCCAGCAGTGAGGGGGGACAGATCTACGAGCAGTACTTC.

The table lists this clone with many counts. This chain joins TRBV9 and TRBJ2-2; the D gene is possibly TRBD1 (6 bases). The CDR3 runs 15 residues. V was trimmed by 4 bases and J by 1 base, leaving 11 bases between them. Germline-derived CDR1 and CDR2 are SGDLS and YYNGEE. The CDR3 DNA is TGTGCCAGCAGCAAACAGGGTTTGAACACCGGGGAGCTGTTTTTT. Translation gives CASSKQGLNTGELFF.

This clone was detected only once. This sequence joins TRBV27 and TRBJ2-3, with D perhaps matching TRBD1 or TRBD2 (6 bases each). The germline gives CDR1 MNHEY, CDR2 SMNVEV (reference sequence). The V and J ends lost 3 bases and 2 bases respectively, with 18 bases between them. The CDR3 has 17 amino acids. The CDR3 region has the DNA TGTGCCAGCAGTTTCAGGGGCCTAGCGATGCCCACAGATACGCAGTATTTT. This encodes CASSFRGLAMPTDTQYF.

This sequence joins TRBV6-5 and TRBJ2-6; 7 bases line up with TRBD1. Trimming took 6 bases from V and 2 from J; bases not matched to a gene: 4. The CDR3 is 15 residues long. The V gene's germline CDR1 is MNHEY and CDR2 SVGAGI. The CDR3 region has the DNA TGTGCCAGCAGGTACGACAGGGCTGGGGCCAACGTCCTGACTTTC. Amino acids: CASRYDRAGANVLTF.

The genes are TRBV5-1 and TRBJ2-3, with 12 bases fitting TRBD1. The CDR3 is made up of 21 amino acids. In germline, CDR1 is SGHRS, CDR2 YFSETQ. Trimming took 4 bases from V and 1 from J; bases not matched to a gene: 19. In DNA form, the CDR3 reads TGCGCCAGCAGCCTCACACCAAACCCGGGACAGGGGGCGAGAGGCACAGATACGCAGTATTTT. Amino acid sequence: CASSLTPNPGQGARGTDTQYF.

The chain uses TRBV5-1 and TRBJ1-2; D unclear. The CDR3 spans 14 residues. Per germline, CDR1 SGHRS and CDR2 YFSETQ. V shed 3 bases and J shed 2 bases, with 11 bases lying between them. CDR3 in amino acids: CASSSSIRNYGYTF. The CDR3 nucleotides are TGCGCCAGCAGCTCTTCGATCCGAAACTATGGCTACACCTTC.

This clone was seen just once. The rearrangement joins TRBV5-6 to TRBJ2-7; D gene ambiguous. Germline assignment: CDR1 SGHDT and CDR2 YYEEEE. The CDR3 length is 11 residues. The V end was cut by 6 bases, the J end by 7 bases, with 11 bases between. This chain's CDR3 is CASTLLGEQYF. In DNA form, the CDR3 reads TGTGCCAGCACCCTACTCGGGGAGCAGTACTTC.